A selection of T cell receptor beta chains follows, all from one sample in a study of sequential checkpoint blockade in melanoma. Produced via immunoSEQ multiplex PCR; TCRdb's table is partial and in-frame only. Of approximately 10,000 clones listed, 60% to 75% are singletons. The specimen comprised CD8+ T cells sorted from blood (inferred from file names), sampled from a patient given nivolumab and ipilimumab in sequence. These receptors all stem from a human donor with melanoma. Both conserved end residues are part of each CDR3. D genes are given only for firm matches. Only some rows state a clone size, as once, few, many or a class for expanded clones.

>TRBJ1-6|TRBV9|-|-
TGTGCCAGCAGCGTGTACAGGGATAATTCACCCCTCCACTTT
CASSVYRDNSPLHF
>TRBJ2-7|TRBV7-3|-|TRBD2
TGTGCCAGCAGCTTGGCGGGGGGGCCGATCAACGAGCAGTACTTC
CASSLAGGPINEQYF
>TRBJ2-7|TRBV7-9|few|TRBD2
TGTGCCAGCAGCTTAGGACTAGCGGGGGCCTACGAGCAGTACTTC
CASSLGLAGAYEQYF
>TRBJ1-2|TRBV2|-|-
TGTGCCAGCAGCGAGCTTGAGCGGGCAGACGGGGTCGGCTACACCTTC
CASSELERADGVGYTF
>TRBJ2-7|TRBV6-1|-|-
TGTGCCAGCAGTGCCGGACAGAATTCCTACGAGCAGTACTTC
CASSAGQNSYEQYF
>TRBJ2-1|TRBV5-4|-|TRBD2
TGTGCCAGCACCCTCACTAGCGGGAGTTACAATGAGCAGTTCTTC
CASTLTSGSYNEQFF
>TRBJ2-7|TRBV5-6|once|-
TGTGCCAGCAGTTATCAGGGGTATTACGAGCAGTACTTC
CASSYQGYYEQYF
>TRBJ2-7|TRBV14|-|TRBD2
TGTGCCAGCAGCCAAGTGGGCGGGGGAAATTACTACGAGCAGTACTTC
CASSQVGGGNYYEQYF
>TRBJ2-1|TRBV25-1|-|TRBD1
TGTGCCAGCCAGGGGGCGGGCTACAATGAGCAGTTCTTC
CASQGAGYNEQFF
>TRBJ2-1|TRBV5-4|once|TRBD2
TGTGCCAGCAGCTCGGGACTAGCGGGAGTCAATGAGCAGTTCTTC
CASSSGLAGVNEQFF
>TRBJ2-7|TRBV4-2|few|-
TGTGCCAGCAGCCAAGAGCACATAAGCTCCTACGAGCAGTACTTC
CASSQEHISSYEQYF
>TRBJ2-7|TRBV27|-|TRBD1
TGTGCCAGCAGTTTCAGCCCCCGGGACAGTGCAACCTACGAGCAGTACTTC
CASSFSPRDSATYEQYF
>TRBJ1-4|TRBV25-1|few|TRBD1
TGTGCCAGCAGTGAATACGGAAAACAGGGGGCAACTAATGAAAAACTGTTTTTT
CASSEYGKQGATNEKLFF